A single T cell receptor beta chain is shown here with its context. What it recognizes is unknown. The source of the sample is a study of CD8+CD57+ T cells in acquired aplastic anemia. Whole-study context: The study obtained an average of around 3.1 ug of DNA from sorted CD4+ and CD8+ cells.

Study findings and constraints: Found in both controls and patients were about 30 CD8+ CDR3 sequences. Controls did not differ significantly from patients in CD8+ Simpson's diversity.

Patients sequenced had flow cytometry evidence of CD8+CD57+ cell expansion. Among the patients, none had received any therapy at the time of blood sampling. V was shortened by 0 bases and J by 3 bases, with 12 bases between the two germline ends. Germline values: CDR1 SGHRS, CDR2 YFSETQ. CDR3 length equals 15 residues. Profiling of TCR beta VDJ combinations and CDR3 sequences used genomic DNA as template. TCRdb re-called the reads through MiXCR, storing one row per CDR3 protein. The sample includes about 470,000 distinct CDR3 sequences, roughly a third seen only once; the top ten take roughly 0.89%. The V and J genes are TRBV5-1 and TRBJ1-1; tentatively, D is TRBD1 (5 bases). Sequencing used sorted CD4+, CD8+, or CD8+CD57+ T cells (not recorded which) from PBMCs. The origin of this receptor is a human donor with aplastic anemia. The CDR3 DNA sequence: TGCGCCAGCAGCTTGGCCGAGGGGCGGGACACTGAAGCTTTCTTT. Translation gives CASSLAEGRDTEAFF.